This TCR beta chain was found in a study of siplizumab effects on memory and regulatory T cells. General study points: Of the proliferating CD4+ or CD8+ clones, roughly 75-95% lacked a naive or memory phenotype that could be assigned. Sequences below about 10^-5 frequency were poorly captured, and few alloreactive clones mapped to unstimulated subsets.

A note on this clone: Its antigen is undetermined.

Using immunoSEQ multiplex PCR, the repertoire was profiled, and TCRdb retains in-frame clones only, with some absent. Here the sample spans 90,000 to 120,000 clones, about nine tenths being singletons. Germline V gene sequence: CDR1 GTSNPN, CDR2 SVGIG (reference sequence). With V trimmed by 0 bases and J by 5 bases, 7 bases remained unmatched. This CDR3 region has 16 residues. The rearrangement links TRBV30 to TRBJ2-3; 11 bases align to TRBD2. Sequences were obtained from CD4+ T cells sorted from blood. This clonotype originated in a human donor in good health. Some clones in this sample may be carry-over from other donors' samples. The CDR3 nucleotides are TGTGCCTGGAGTGTAGGGCTAGCGGGAGGAGGAGATACGCAGTATTTT. As protein: CAWSVGLAGGGDTQYF. The full variable domain, its missing parts supplied by reference TRBV30 and TRBJ2-3, is SQTIHQWPATLVQPVGSPLSLECTVEGTSNPNLYWYRQAAGRGLQLLFYSVGIGQISSEVPQNLSASRPQDRQFILSSKKLLLSDSGFYLCAWSVGLAGGGDTQYFGPGTRLTVL.